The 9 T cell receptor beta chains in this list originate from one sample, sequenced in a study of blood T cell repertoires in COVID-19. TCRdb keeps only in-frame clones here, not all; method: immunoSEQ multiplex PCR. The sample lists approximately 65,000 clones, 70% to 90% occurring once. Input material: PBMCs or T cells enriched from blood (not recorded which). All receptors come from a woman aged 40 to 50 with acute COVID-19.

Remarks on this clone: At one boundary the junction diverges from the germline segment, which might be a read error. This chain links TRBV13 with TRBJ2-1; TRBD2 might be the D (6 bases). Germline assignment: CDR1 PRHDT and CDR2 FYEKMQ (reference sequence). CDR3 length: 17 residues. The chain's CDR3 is CASSLLLAKFSNNEQFF. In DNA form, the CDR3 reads TGTGCCAGCAGCTTATTACTAGCTAAATTCTCCAACAATGAGCAGTTCTTC.

CDR3 nucleotides: TGTGCCAGCTCACCACTCCCTTACAGGGGGGAGACCCAGTACTTC. Its protein is CASSPLPYRGETQYF. The rearrangement joins TRBV18 to TRBJ2-5; 8 positions match TRBD1. The CDR3 runs to 15 residues. V shed 1 base, J shed 5 bases, and the junction held 6 bases outside the gene matches. Germline V lookup: CDR1 KGHSH, CDR2 LQKENI.

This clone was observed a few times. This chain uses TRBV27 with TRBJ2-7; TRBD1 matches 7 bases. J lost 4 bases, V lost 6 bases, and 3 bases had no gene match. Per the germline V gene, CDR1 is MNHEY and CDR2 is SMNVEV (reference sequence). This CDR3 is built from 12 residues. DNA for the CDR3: TGTGCCAGCAGGAGGACAGGTTACGAGCAGTACTTC. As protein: CASRRTGYEQYF.

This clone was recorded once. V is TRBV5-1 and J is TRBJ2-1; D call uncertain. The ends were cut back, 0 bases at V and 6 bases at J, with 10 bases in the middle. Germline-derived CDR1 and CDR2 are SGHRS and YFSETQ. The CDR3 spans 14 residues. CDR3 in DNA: TGCGCCAGCAGCTTGGATCCACAGTTCAATGAGCAGTTCTTC. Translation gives CASSLDPQFNEQFF.

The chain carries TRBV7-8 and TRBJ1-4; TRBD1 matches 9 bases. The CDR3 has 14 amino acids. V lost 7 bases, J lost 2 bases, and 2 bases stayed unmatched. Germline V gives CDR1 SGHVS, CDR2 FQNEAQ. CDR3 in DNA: TGTGCCAGCAAAGACAGGGGGACTAATGAAAAACTGTTTTTT. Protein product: CASKDRGTNEKLFF.

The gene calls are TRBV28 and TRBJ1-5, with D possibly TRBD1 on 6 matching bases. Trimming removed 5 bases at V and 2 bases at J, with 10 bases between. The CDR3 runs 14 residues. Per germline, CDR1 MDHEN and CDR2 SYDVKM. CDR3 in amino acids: CASSPPGGNQPQHF. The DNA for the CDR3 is TGTGCCAGCAGTCCCCCAGGGGGCAATCAGCCCCAGCATTTT.

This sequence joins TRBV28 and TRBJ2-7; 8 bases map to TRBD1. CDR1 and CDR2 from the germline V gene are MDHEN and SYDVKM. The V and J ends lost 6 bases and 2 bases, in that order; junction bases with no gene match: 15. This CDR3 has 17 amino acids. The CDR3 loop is CASSLVSGQDLPYEQYF. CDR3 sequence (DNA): TGTGCCAGCAGCCTAGTGTCGGGACAGGACCTTCCCTACGAGCAGTACTTC. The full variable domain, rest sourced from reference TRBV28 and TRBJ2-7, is DVKVTQSSRYLVKRTGEKVFLECVQDMDHENMFWYRQDPGLGLRLIYFSYDVKMKEKGDIPEGYSVSREKKERFSLILESASTNQTSMYLCASSLVSGQDLPYEQYFGPGTRLTVT.

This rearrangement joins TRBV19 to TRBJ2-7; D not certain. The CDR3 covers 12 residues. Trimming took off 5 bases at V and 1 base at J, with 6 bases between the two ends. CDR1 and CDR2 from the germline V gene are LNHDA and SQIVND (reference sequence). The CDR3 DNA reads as TGTGCCAGTAGTTCCCCTTCCTACGAGCAGTACTTC. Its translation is CASSSPSYEQYF.

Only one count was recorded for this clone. CDR3 protein: CASSSYGNREETQYF. CDR3 nucleotides: TGTGCCAGCAGCTCCTACGGAAACAGGGAAGAGACCCAGTACTTC. The chain is built from TRBV5-6 and TRBJ2-5; the D gene is possibly TRBD1 (6 bases). The CDR3 has 15 amino acids. Trimming removed 3 bases from V and 3 bases from J, with 15 bases in between. CDR1 and CDR2 (germline): SGHDT, YYEEEE.